The 32 T cell receptor beta chains given below trace back to one sample, sequenced in a study of human T cells and chemical hapten exposure. The study's library attached unique molecular identifiers to single cDNA molecules. TCRdb independently ran MiXCR on the reads; one entry per CDR3 protein. The repertoire holds about 120,000 distinct CDR3 sequences, with approximately 9.3% as singletons. Whole blood, unfractionated, served as the material for total RNA extraction. The sequencing input was whole blood. All receptors come from a human donor in good health. Some clones in this sample may be carry-over from other donors' samples.

This chain uses TRBV7-8 with TRBJ2-3, with a tentative D call TRBD1 (5 bases). This CDR3 has 15 residues. Germline CDR1 is SGHVS and CDR2 is FQNEAQ. Deletions cut 5 bases from V and 2 bases from J, with 14 bases between. CDR3 in amino acids: CASSNDRRLTDTQYF. CDR3 DNA: TGTGCCAGCAGCAATGACAGACGCCTCACAGATACGCAGTATTTT.

This clonotype was observed a handful of times. The chain joins TRBV6-2 or TRBV6-3 to TRBJ1-2; TRBD1 might be the D (6 bases). Germline lookup yields CDR1 MNHEY and CDR2 SVGEGT. Deletions cut 4 bases from V and 4 bases from J, with 13 bases between. There are 14 residues in the CDR3. Here the CDR3 DNA reads TGTGCCAGCAGTTTCGACAGGAGGGGCTATGGCTACACCTTC. Encoded protein: CASSFDRRGYGYTF.

This clonotype came up many times. The J gene is TRBJ1-6, the V gene TRBV6-6; possible D gene TRBD1, 5 bases. This CDR3 is 16 amino acids long. Germline-derived CDR1 and CDR2 are MNHNY and SVGAGI (reference sequence). V gave up 3 bases and J gave up 9 bases, with 18 bases separating them. The CDR3 coding sequence is TGTGCCAGCAGTTATGGACCGGGACCCCACGTTTCACCCCTCCACTTT. Protein product: CASSYGPGPHVSPLHF.

V gene TRBV4-1 combines with J gene TRBJ2-2; no reliable D call. The germline CDR1 and CDR2 sequences are MGHRA and YSYEKL. This CDR3 spans 11 amino acids. The ends were cut back, 0 bases at V and 10 bases at J, with 3 bases in the middle. CDR3 in amino acids: CASSQEMELFF. The CDR3 DNA sequence: TGCGCCAGCAGCCAAGAGATGGAGCTGTTTTTT.

This clonotype has a handful of counts. This sequence joins TRBV7-9 and TRBJ2-1, with D possibly matching TRBD2 (5 bases). Per the germline V gene, CDR1 is SEHNR and CDR2 is FQNEAQ (reference sequence). This CDR3 comprises 13 residues. Between the trimmed V and J ends, which lost 1 base and 8 bases, there was a span of 9 bases. The CDR3 DNA sequence: TGTGCCAGCAGCTTAGGTGGGAGTGATGAGCAGTTCTTC. Protein: CASSLGGSDEQFF. Full variable domain (remainder filled in from reference TRBV7-9 and TRBJ2-1): DTGVSQNPRHKITKRGQNVTFRCDPISEHNRLYWYRQTLGQGPEFLTYFQNEAQLEKSRLLSDRFSAERPKGSFSTLEIQRTEQGDSAMYLCASSLGGSDEQFFGPGTRLTVL.

This clonotype occurred many times. The rearrangement joins TRBV29-1 to TRBJ1-2; no definite D call. Germline V lookup: CDR1 SQVTM, CDR2 ANQGSEA. Trimming shortened V by 2 bases and J by 0 bases, and 4 bases separated the two germline ends. The CDR3 covers 12 residues. The CDR3 region is CSVETANYGYTF. Written as DNA, the CDR3 is TGCAGCGTTGAAACGGCTAACTATGGCTACACCTTC.

The sample holds many counts of this clonotype. The rearrangement joins TRBV29-1 to TRBJ2-5, with 9 bases matching TRBD2. CDR3 length equals 15 residues. V gave up 4 bases and J gave up 0 bases; unmatched junction bases: 6. CDR1 is SQVTM, CDR2 ANQGSEA, per germline. This CDR3 is CSVVFIAGDQETQYF. Written as DNA, the CDR3 is TGCAGCGTTGTCTTCATAGCGGGGGACCAAGAGACCCAGTACTTC.

The table lists this clonotype with a few counts. The chain employs TRBV30 and TRBJ1-1; maybe TRBD1 (5 bases). Trimming removed 3 bases at V and 5 bases at J, with 19 bases between. This CDR3 spans 15 amino acids. In germline, CDR1 is GTSNPN, CDR2 SVGIG (reference sequence). The DNA of the CDR3 is TGTGCCTGGAGGCCCCCCGGGCGTTGGGGGACTGAAGCTTTCTTT. It translates to CAWRPPGRWGTEAFF.

Worth noting for this clonotype: The junction does not match germline at one end; this may be a read error. The chain is built from TRBV19 and TRBJ2-2, with 9 bases that match TRBD1. CDR3 size: 15 residues. CDR1 LNHDA and CDR2 SQIVND come from the germline V gene (reference sequence). CDR3 sequence: CASSRDRAKTGELFF. The CDR3, as DNA: TGTGCCAGTAGTAGGGACAGGGCGAAAACCGGGGAGCTGTTTTTT.

This clonotype was detected ten times or more. This chain joins TRBV7-9 and TRBJ1-1; D not resolved. Germline CDR1 reads SEHNR; CDR2 reads FQNEAQ (reference sequence). The CDR3 runs to 12 residues. Trimming took off 3 bases at V and 6 bases at J, with 8 bases between the two ends. CDR3 amino acids: CASSFRVAEAFF. DNA for the CDR3: TGTGCCAGCAGCTTCCGGGTTGCTGAAGCTTTCTTT.

The chain combines TRBV6-2 or TRBV6-3 with TRBJ2-7, with D possibly called TRBD1 or TRBD2 (5 bases each). This CDR3 is 17 amino acids long. The ends were cut back, 0 bases at V and 3 bases at J, with 18 bases in the middle. The germline CDR1 and CDR2 sequences are MNHEY and SVGEGT. The CDR3 loop reads CASSYSTTPGAGYEQYF. DNA of the CDR3: TGTGCCAGCAGTTACTCGACTACCCCTGGGGCCGGCTACGAGCAGTACTTC.

There are a few counts of this clonotype. This rearrangement joins TRBV2 to TRBJ2-7; D is possibly TRBD2 (7 bases). Trimming left V 7 bases short and J 1 base short, with 14 bases between. Per germline, CDR1 SNHLY and CDR2 FYNNEI. This CDR3 region has 14 residues. CDR3 DNA: TGTGCCAGCAAGGGGGGGAACCCTTCCTACGAGCAGTACTTC. Translated: CASKGGNPSYEQYF.

The genes are TRBV12-3 or TRBV12-4 and TRBJ2-1, with TRBD1 as a possible D gene (6 bases). V dropped 7 bases and J dropped 8 bases, with 18 bases sitting between them. The CDR3 runs 14 residues. In DNA, the CDR3 is TGTGCCAGCAAGGCCAGGGGACCCTTCGATGAGCAGTTCTTC. Translation gives CASKARGPFDEQFF.

This clonotype was counted ten times or more. The chain couples TRBV7-9 to TRBJ1-1; D call uncertain. This CDR3 is built from 12 residues. The germline V gene encodes CDR1 SEHNR and CDR2 FQNEAQ (reference sequence). With 3 bases removed from V and 1 base from J, the gap between germline ends came to 3 bases. The CDR3 sequence is CASSFGNTEAFF. DNA for the CDR3: TGTGCCAGCAGCTTCGGGAACACTGAAGCTTTCTTT. Drawing the rest from reference TRBV7-9 and TRBJ1-1, the complete variable domain is DTGVSQNPRHKITKRGQNVTFRCDPISEHNRLYWYRQTLGQGPEFLTYFQNEAQLEKSRLLSDRFSAERPKGSFSTLEIQRTEQGDSAMYLCASSFGNTEAFFGQGTRLTVV.

The rearrangement uses TRBV5-1 and TRBJ2-2; 15 bases are a match to TRBD2. Germline V lookup: CDR1 SGHRS, CDR2 YFSETQ. V shed 5 bases and J 5 bases; nucleotides not matched to a gene: 4. The CDR3 loop spans 16 amino acids. Written as DNA, the CDR3 is TGCGCCAGCAGTGCCGGGACTAGCGGGAGGACCGGGGAGCTGTTTTTT. It codes for CASSAGTSGRTGELFF.

This clonotype occurred many times. The chain couples TRBV5-1 to TRBJ1-1, with D tentatively TRBD1 (5 bases). CDR3 length equals 13 residues. Germline CDR1 SGHRS, CDR2 YFSETQ. The germline V and J ends were trimmed by 4 bases and 2 bases, with 9 bases remaining between them. The CDR3: CASSLGDNTEAFF. The DNA for the CDR3 is TGCGCCAGCAGCCTGGGGGATAACACTGAAGCTTTCTTT.

The CDR3 DNA reads TGCGCCAGCAGCCAAGATAGCGACAGGGAAATCTACGAGCAGTACTTC. It translates to CASSQDSDREIYEQYF. J is TRBJ2-7 and V is TRBV4-3; 7 positions match TRBD1. V lost 0 bases to trimming and J lost 3 bases; unmatched junction nucleotides: 8. CDR3 length equals 16 residues. Germline V gives CDR1 LGHNA, CDR2 YSLEER.

This clonotype turned up a few times. The chain links TRBV7-9 to TRBJ2-7; no clear D gene. The germline CDR1 and CDR2 sequences are SEHNR and FQNEAQ (reference sequence). Trimming removed 5 bases at V and 7 bases at J, with 18 bases between. This CDR3 is built from 14 residues. CDR3 nucleotides: TGTGCCAGCAGCCCCCCGGGTTGGGCGGAGGAGCAGTACTTC. It codes for CASSPPGWAEEQYF.

The V gene is TRBV5-6, the J gene TRBJ2-1; D call uncertain. The V and J ends lost 3 bases and 6 bases respectively, with 10 bases between them. Germline V gene sequence: CDR1 SGHDT, CDR2 YYEEEE. CDR3 length: 13 amino acids. CDR3 bases: TGTGCCAGCAGCTCCTCGACGGGCAATGAGCAGTTCTTC. Translated: CASSSSTGNEQFF.

This clonotype has more than one count but fewer than ten. The chain has TRBV4-3 and TRBJ1-2, with D unresolved. This CDR3 has 15 amino acids. CDR1 is LGHNA, CDR2 YSLEER, per germline. Between the trimmed V and J ends, which lost 0 bases and 4 bases, there was a span of 12 bases. The DNA of the CDR3 is TGCGCCAGCAGCCAAGATGAGCGCTTCTCCTATGGCTACACCTTC. This translates into CASSQDERFSYGYTF.

This clonotype has just a few counts. This chain links TRBV28 with TRBJ2-7, with 8 bases aligning to TRBD1. From germline, CDR1 is MDHEN and CDR2 SYDVKM. With V trimmed by 5 bases and J by 2 bases, 8 bases remained unmatched. The CDR3 spans 15 residues. The CDR3 DNA reads as TGTGCCAGCAGTACCCGGACAGGGAAGCCCTACGAGCAGTACTTC. Its protein is CASSTRTGKPYEQYF. The variable domain in full, with the rest retrieved from reference TRBV28 and TRBJ2-7, is DVKVTQSSRYLVKRTGEKVFLECVQDMDHENMFWYRQDPGLGLRLIYFSYDVKMKEKGDIPEGYSVSREKKERFSLILESASTNQTSMYLCASSTRTGKPYEQYFGPGTRLTVT.

The V call is TRBV4-2, the J call TRBJ1-1; 8 nucleotides match TRBD1. Looked up from germline, CDR1 is LGHNA and CDR2 is YNFKEQ. The CDR3 is 17 residues long. J was trimmed by 1 base and V by 4 bases; bases with no gene match: 11. CDR3 nucleotides: TGTGCCAGCAGCCCCCCGCGGGACAGGAGACCGAACACTGAAGCTTTCTTT. Its translation is CASSPPRDRRPNTEAFF.

This clonotype was recorded many times. The chain recombines TRBV15 with TRBJ2-3; D perhaps matches TRBD1 (5 bases). V was cut by 1 base and J by 1 base, with 12 bases left in between. This CDR3 is 16 amino acids long. Germline V gene sequence: CDR1 LNHNV, CDR2 YYDKDF (reference sequence). The CDR3 loop is CATSRGRMGRTDTQYF. CDR3 in DNA: TGTGCCACCAGCAGAGGGAGAATGGGGCGCACAGATACGCAGTATTTT.

There are many counts of this clonotype. The gene calls are TRBV6-1 and TRBJ1-5; D gene uncertain. The CDR3 is 16 amino acids. V lost 1 base to trimming and J lost 2 bases, with 12 bases between them. Germline V gives CDR1 MNHNS, CDR2 SASEGT. CDR3 coding DNA: TGTGCCAGCAGTGAAGTCAGAATGGTGGGCAATCAGCCCCAGCATTTT. This codes for CASSEVRMVGNQPQHF.

This clonotype was counted only a few times. The gene calls are TRBV7-2 and TRBJ2-1; D uncertain. CDR3 length: 12 amino acids. Per the germline V gene, CDR1 is SGHTA and CDR2 is FQGNSA. The V and J ends lost 3 bases and 6 bases respectively, with 6 bases between them. The CDR3 is CASSFVGNEQFF. CDR3 DNA: TGTGCCAGCAGCTTCGTCGGCAATGAGCAGTTCTTC.

This rearrangement joins TRBV11-3 to TRBJ1-5; TRBD1 agrees at 10 bases. CDR1 SGHNT and CDR2 YENEEA come from the germline V gene. V shed 5 bases and J 6 bases; nucleotides not matched to a gene: 4. The CDR3 loop spans 14 amino acids. CDR3 amino acids: CASSIGTGVQPQHF. The DNA of the CDR3 is TGTGCCAGCAGCATCGGGACAGGGGTTCAGCCCCAGCATTTT.

This clonotype was seen only a few times. J is TRBJ2-2 and V is TRBV3-1; D not certain. CDR3 length: 11 amino acids. The germline CDR1 and CDR2 sequences are LGHDT and YNNKEL (reference sequence). Trimming cost V 1 base and J 7 bases, with 1 base left between them. Here the CDR3 DNA reads TGTGCCAGCAGCCAAGTCGGGGAGCTGTTTTTT. Encoded protein: CASSQVGELFF.

This clonotype came up a few times. V gene TRBV20-1 combines with J gene TRBJ2-6; maybe TRBD1 (6 bases). The CDR3 totals 15 residues. Per the germline V gene, CDR1 is DFQATT and CDR2 is SNEGSKA (reference sequence). V was pared by 5 bases and J by 0 bases, with 11 bases between. This CDR3 is CSAGGQSSGANVLTF. The CDR3 DNA reads as TGCAGTGCTGGTGGACAGTCCTCTGGGGCCAACGTCCTGACTTTC.

In this sample, this clonotype turned up a few times. This sequence joins TRBV11-2 and TRBJ2-3, with no clear D. Trimming pared 6 bases from V and 2 bases from J, leaving 12 bases between. Germline V gives CDR1 SGHAT, CDR2 FQNNGV. The CDR3 extends over 14 amino acids. In DNA, the CDR3 is TGTGCCAGCAGACCGACTGGGGTCACAGATACGCAGTATTTT. Its protein product is CASRPTGVTDTQYF.

This clonotype was seen a few times. The chain joins TRBV10-3 to TRBJ1-6; D uncertain. This CDR3 is built from 13 residues. The V end was cut by 3 bases, the J end by 10 bases, with 10 bases between. Germline CDR1 is ENHRY and CDR2 is SYGVKD. The CDR3 DNA reads TGTGCCATCAGTGAAGTGGGAGAATCACCCCTCCACTTT. Encoded protein: CAISEVGESPLHF.

This clonotype was seen at least ten times. The chain is built from TRBV20-1 and TRBJ2-1; 11 nucleotides agree with TRBD2. The V and J ends lost 1 base and 6 bases, in that order; junction bases with no gene match: 5. The CDR3 is 15 amino acids. The germline V gene encodes CDR1 DFQATT and CDR2 SNEGSKA (reference sequence). The CDR3: CSARVATSGSNEQFF. The CDR3 DNA is TGCAGTGCTAGAGTAGCTACTAGCGGGAGCAATGAGCAGTTCTTC.

V and J are TRBV2 and TRBJ2-1; the D gene is possibly TRBD1 (6 bases). Germline CDR1 SNHLY, CDR2 FYNNEI. V lost 4 bases and J 4 bases, leaving 11 bases between the germline ends. CDR3 length equals 14 residues. CDR3 sequence (DNA): TGTGCCAGCAGTGCGAACGGACAGTACAATGAGCAGTTCTTC. This sequence encodes CASSANGQYNEQFF.